Following are 18 T cell receptor beta chains from one sample sequenced in a study of blood T cell repertoires in COVID-19. Here immunoSEQ multiplex PCR was the method, and the copy in TCRdb shows in-frame clones only, minus some. This repertoire shows about 230,000 clones, under 90% found once; its top ten account for 3% to 4%. The sequenced material came from PBMCs or T cells enriched from blood (not recorded which). These TCRs come from a woman in her twenties or thirties with acute COVID-19.

The chain combines TRBV9 with TRBJ2-6; weak D call: TRBD1 (6 bases). V dropped 2 bases and J dropped 2 bases, with 8 bases sitting between them. CDR1 and CDR2 from the germline V gene are SGDLS and YYNGEE. The CDR3 is 15 residues long. The CDR3 region is CASSVYRAGANVLTF. The CDR3 DNA reads as TGTGCCAGCAGCGTGTACAGGGCTGGGGCCAACGTCCTGACTTTC.

The J gene is TRBJ2-5, the V gene TRBV29-1; 10 bases match TRBD1. Trimming cost V 6 bases and J 4 bases; bases outside gene matches: 11. CDR1 and CDR2 (germline): SQVTM, ANQGSEA. CDR3 size: 15 residues. The CDR3 loop is CSVHTGDRGGETQYF. In nucleotides, the CDR3 is TGCAGCGTCCATACGGGGGACAGGGGAGGAGAGACCCAGTACTTC.

The table lists this clone with a count of one. The V call is TRBV9, the J call TRBJ2-1; maybe TRBD2 (6 bases). The CDR3 contains 13 residues. Trimming removed 0 bases at V and 11 bases at J, with 12 bases between. In germline, CDR1 is SGDLS, CDR2 YYNGEE. The CDR3 spells CASSVAGLQKQFF. Written as DNA, the CDR3 is TGTGCCAGCAGCGTAGCCGGACTACAGAAGCAGTTCTTC.

The J gene is TRBJ2-3, the V gene TRBV20-1; possibly TRBD1 for D (6 bases). The CDR3 covers 10 residues. Germline V gene lookup returns CDR1 DFQATT and CDR2 SNEGSKA (reference sequence). Between the trimmed V and J ends, which lost 3 bases and 9 bases, there was a span of 7 bases. The CDR3 DNA follows: TGCAGTGCTAGTGGACAGACGCAGTATTTT. Translating it yields CSASGQTQYF.

A few counts support this clone. The V call is TRBV5-1, the J call TRBJ2-7; 9 bases agree with TRBD1. The J segment lost 5 bases and the V segment lost 3 bases, leaving 6 bases of the junction unmatched. CDR3 size: 14 residues. Germline lookup yields CDR1 SGHRS and CDR2 YFSETQ. The CDR3 DNA follows: TGCGCCAGCAGCTCCTACAGGGGGCTGGACGAGCAGTACTTC. Protein sequence: CASSSYRGLDEQYF.

This clone was seen once. CDR3 nucleotides: TGTGCCAGCAGCTTCGCGGACAGCTCGATTTCTGGCTACACCTTC. As protein: CASSFADSSISGYTF. The genes are TRBV5-6 and TRBJ1-2; D is perhaps TRBD1 (6 bases). CDR1 and CDR2 (germline): SGHDT, YYEEEE. Trimming took off 2 bases at V and 7 bases at J, with 18 bases between the two ends. This CDR3 region has 15 residues.

The gene calls are TRBV5-1 and TRBJ1-2; 7 bases map to TRBD1. The CDR3 sequence is 16 residues long. Germline loops: CDR1 SGHRS, CDR2 YFSETQ. With 4 bases clipped from V and 0 bases from J, the junction kept 9 bases outside the gene matches. The CDR3 protein is CASSNGRTGPNYGYTF. CDR3 DNA sequence: TGCGCCAGCAGCAACGGCAGGACAGGACCTAACTATGGCTACACCTTC.

The CDR3 nucleotides are TGTGCCAGCAGCCTGGGAGGGGGTAGCGGGGCTGAAGGGGAGCTGTTTTTT. Its protein is CASSLGGGSGAEGELFF. V gene TRBV7-6 combines with J gene TRBJ2-2, with 8 nucleotides matching TRBD2. CDR1 SGHVS and CDR2 FNYEAQ come from the germline V gene. CDR3 length: 17 amino acids. V was pared by 5 bases and J by 8 bases, with 16 bases of the junction left unmatched.

The chain is built from TRBV10-3 and TRBJ1-2; 8 nucleotides match TRBD1. Germline trimming cut 2 bases from V and 3 bases from J; bases unmatched to any gene: 5. The CDR3 spans 15 residues. Germline V gene sequence: CDR1 ENHRY, CDR2 SYGVKD. In DNA form, the CDR3 reads TGTGCCATCAGTGAGCCGACAGGGGACGACTATGGCTACACCTTC. Protein sequence: CAISEPTGDDYGYTF.

This chain joins TRBV11-2 and TRBJ1-1; TRBD1 aligns across 7 bases. Trimming at V came to 5 bases and at J to 7 bases, leaving 1 base not matched to a gene. In germline, CDR1 is SGHAT, CDR2 FQNNGV. This CDR3 has 11 residues. The DNA of the CDR3 is TGTGCCAGCAGCCGGACAGGTGAAGCTTTCTTT. This encodes CASSRTGEAFF.

This clone appeared a few times. The V call is TRBV5-1, the J call TRBJ2-5, with a tentative D call TRBD1 (5 bases). The CDR3 is 13 amino acids. Germline V gene data show CDR1 as SGHRS and CDR2 as YFSETQ. Trimming stripped 2 bases from V and 2 bases from J, with 7 bases between. CDR3 region: CASSFREQETQYF. As DNA, the CDR3 is TGCGCCAGCAGCTTCAGGGAACAAGAGACCCAGTACTTC.

This chain connects TRBV24-1 to TRBJ2-7; 7 bases align to TRBD1. CDR3 length: 13 amino acids. Germline values: CDR1 KGHDR, CDR2 SFDVKD. The V gene end was trimmed by 4 bases and the J gene end by 5 bases; junction bases not matched to a gene: 4. CDR3 nucleotide sequence: TGTGCCACCAGTGACTCAAGGGGGCACGAGCAGTACTTC. Its translation is CATSDSRGHEQYF.

The CDR3 region has the DNA TGTGCCAGCAGCGATCCCACCGGAGGATTAGACTATGGCTACACCTTC. Translated, it gives CASSDPTGGLDYGYTF. The chain recombines TRBV9 with TRBJ1-2; D gene uncertain. This CDR3 has 16 residues. CDR1 is SGDLS, CDR2 YYNGEE, per germline. Trimming removed 3 bases from V and 3 bases from J, with 18 bases in between.

This chain uses TRBV19 with TRBJ1-1; D uncertain. The V and J ends lost 6 bases and 6 bases respectively, with 23 bases between them. The CDR3 is 16 residues long. Per germline, CDR1 LNHDA and CDR2 SQIVND (reference sequence). Here the CDR3 reads CASSHKLPGHGAEAFF. CDR3 DNA sequence: TGTGCCAGTAGCCACAAACTGCCAGGTCACGGGGCTGAAGCTTTCTTT. The full variable domain, in which reference TRBV19 and TRBJ1-1 provide the parts outside the CDR3, is DGGITQSPKYLFRKEGQNVTLSCEQNLNHDAMYWYRQDPGQGLRLIYYSQIVNDFQKGDIAEGYSVSREKKESFPLTVTSAQKNPTAFYLCASSHKLPGHGAEAFFGQGTRLTVV.

V is TRBV2 and J is TRBJ2-2; 11 nucleotides agree with TRBD2. The CDR3 is 16 residues long. CDR1 is SNHLY and CDR2 is FYNNEI in the germline V gene. The ends lost 3 bases at V and 5 bases at J; junction bases unmatched: 5. CDR3 nucleotides: TGTGCCAGCAGTGATGGGACTAGCGGTGGTACCGGGGAGCTGTTTTTT. Amino acid sequence: CASSDGTSGGTGELFF.

V is TRBV6-2 or TRBV6-3 and J is TRBJ2-4; TRBD2 agrees at 10 bases. Germline CDR1 is MNHEY and CDR2 is SVGEGT. The CDR3 is 15 residues long. V was pared by 6 bases and J by 6 bases, with 8 bases of the junction left unmatched. The CDR3 loop is CASSDGLAASNIQYF. CDR3 in DNA: TGTGCCAGCAGCGATGGACTAGCGGCCTCAAACATTCAGTACTTC.

The chain couples TRBV5-4 to TRBJ2-1; D perhaps matches TRBD1 (5 bases). This CDR3 spans 16 amino acids. V was trimmed by 0 bases and J by 2 bases, leaving 12 bases between them. The germline V gene encodes CDR1 SGHNT and CDR2 YYREEE (reference sequence). The chain's CDR3 is CASSLVVRATYNEQFF. In DNA form, the CDR3 reads TGTGCCAGCAGCTTGGTAGTCAGGGCCACCTACAATGAGCAGTTCTTC.

This chain links TRBV3-1 (or the pseudogene TRBV3-2) with TRBJ2-5, with a possible D match to TRBD1 (5 bases). Germline values: CDR1 LGHDT, CDR2 YNNKEL (reference sequence). V dropped 2 bases and J dropped 1 base, with 8 bases sitting between them. The CDR3 is 14 residues long. DNA for the CDR3: TGTGCCAGCAGCCAAAGACAGCGCCAAGAGACCCAGTACTTC. Amino acid sequence: CASSQRQRQETQYF.